The clone carrying this TCR beta chain turned up a few times. Antigen unknown. Based on CD45RO/CCR7/CD25/CD127/CD95/CD27, CD4+ regulatory, stem cell-like memory, naive and central memory cells were sorted. This sample was taken from a study of beta chain features in type 1 diabetes. Expressed TCRB transcripts were sequenced because the isolated RNA had all been reverse transcribed beforehand. The average read count of naive, central memory and regulatory T cell samples was 3 million to 4 million. Assay used: immunoSEQ multiplex PCR; TCRdb lists only in-frame clones, some missing. The table has about 900,000 clones, roughly 16% seen once; the top ten hold 0.023%. V was clipped by 0 bases and J by 7 bases, with 13 bases between them. The CDR3 totals 15 residues. Germline V lookup: CDR1 ENHRY, CDR2 SYGVKD. Study-wide results and limits: Insertions were fewer and deletions more numerous at VDJ junctions in type 1 diabetes patients.

The V call is TRBV10-3, the J call TRBJ1-5, with D possibly being TRBD1 (5 bases). This sequence originates from a woman aged 18-29 years in good health. The sample taken for sequencing was naive CD4+ T cells from blood. The CDR3 DNA reads TGTGCCATCAGTGAGTCGTGGCAGGGTGAACAGCCCCAGCATTTT. Its translation is CAISESWQGEQPQHF.